This T cell receptor (beta chain) was captured by sequencing in a study of T cells after posttransplantation cyclophosphamide. Overall study findings and caveats: Skin or GI-infiltrating T cells shared few TRB sequences with blood. Recipient CMV seropositivity and CMV reactivation strongly tracked TRB clonality.

The CDR3 has 14 amino acids. The ends were cut back, 2 bases at V and 9 bases at J, with 14 bases in the middle. Germline V gene lookup returns CDR1 MNHEY and CDR2 SVGAGI. Generated by immunoSEQ multiplex PCR, the TCRdb table keeps only in-frame clones and is missing some. The top ten hold less than 3.5% of the sample, which has approximately 45,000 clones, about 90% seen once. This clone was counted a single time. The antigen is undetermined. On the day of bone marrow donation, the related graft donor provided peripheral blood. The receptor was derived from a woman between 45 and 65 years old in good health and a related stem cell transplant donor. The chain carries TRBV6-5 and TRBJ1-5, with unresolved D. The sequenced material came from PBMCs. The CDR3 here is CASSYHGRGGPQHF. The DNA of the CDR3 is TGTGCCAGCAGTTACCATGGACGGGGAGGGCCCCAGCATTTT.